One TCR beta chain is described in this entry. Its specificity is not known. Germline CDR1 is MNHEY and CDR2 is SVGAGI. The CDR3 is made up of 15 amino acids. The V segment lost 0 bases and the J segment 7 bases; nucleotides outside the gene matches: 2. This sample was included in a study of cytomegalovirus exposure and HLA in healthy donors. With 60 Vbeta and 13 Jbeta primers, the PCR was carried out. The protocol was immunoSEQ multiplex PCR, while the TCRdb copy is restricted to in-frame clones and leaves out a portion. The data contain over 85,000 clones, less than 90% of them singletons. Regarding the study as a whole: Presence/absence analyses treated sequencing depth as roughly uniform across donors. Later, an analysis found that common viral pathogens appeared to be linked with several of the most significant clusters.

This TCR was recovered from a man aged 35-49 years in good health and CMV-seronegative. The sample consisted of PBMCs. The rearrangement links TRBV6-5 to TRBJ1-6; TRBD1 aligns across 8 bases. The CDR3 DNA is TGTGCCAGCAGTTACTCGAACAGGGGGAATTCACCCCTCCACTTT. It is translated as CASSYSNRGNSPLHF.